This T cell receptor (beta chain) was retrieved from a study of T cell repertoires in cytomegalovirus infection. V lost 5 bases, J lost 2 bases, and 19 bases lay in between. This CDR3 region has 16 residues. The germline V gene has CDR1 LNHDA and CDR2 SQIVND (reference sequence). This clonotype occurred many times. TCRdb reprocessed the reads via MiXCR and lists one record per CDR3 protein. Seen here are 250,000 to 300,000 distinct CDR3 sequences, 9.1% observed once, and the top ten hold roughly 16%. The rearrangement links TRBV19 to TRBJ2-7, with D possibly TRBD2 on 6 matching bases. The receptor was derived from a human donor in good health (CMV status not recorded). Some clones in this sample may be carry-over from other donors' samples. The specimen was PBMCs. As DNA, the CDR3 is TGTGCCAGTAGTTTACCGGGACTTACTAACCCCTACGAGCAGTACTTC. It codes for CASSLPGLTNPYEQYF.